This entry features one T cell receptor (beta chain) sequence. V was trimmed by 3 bases and J by 1 base, leaving 12 bases between them. The CDR3 contains 16 residues. Looked up from germline, CDR1 is SNHLY and CDR2 is FYNNEI. These data belong to a study of cytomegalovirus exposure and HLA in healthy donors. Clones were sequenced by immunoSEQ multiplex PCR, and TCRdb holds only the in-frame ones, with some missing. The sample includes roughly 79,000 clones, 90% to 95% of them seen just once. The sample was PBMCs. The source of this sequence is a young man in good health and CMV-seronegative. The chain couples TRBV2 to TRBJ2-2, with D possibly being TRBD1 (5 bases). As DNA, the CDR3 is TGTGCCAGCAGTGATCGTACAGGCCTGAACACCGGGGAGCTGTTTTTT. Amino acids: CASSDRTGLNTGELFF.